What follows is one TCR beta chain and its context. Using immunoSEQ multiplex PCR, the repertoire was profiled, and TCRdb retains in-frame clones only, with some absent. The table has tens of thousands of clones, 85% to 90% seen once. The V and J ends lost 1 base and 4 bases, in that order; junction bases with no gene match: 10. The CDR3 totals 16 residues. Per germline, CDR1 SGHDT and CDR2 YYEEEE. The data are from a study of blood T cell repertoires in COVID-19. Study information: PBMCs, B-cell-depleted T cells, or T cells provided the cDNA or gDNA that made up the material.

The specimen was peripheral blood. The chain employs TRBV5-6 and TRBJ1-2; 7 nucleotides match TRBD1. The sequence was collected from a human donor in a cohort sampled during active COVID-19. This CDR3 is CASSLRATGVGYGYTF. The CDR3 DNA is TGTGCCAGCAGCTTGCGGGCAACAGGGGTGGGCTATGGCTACACCTTC.